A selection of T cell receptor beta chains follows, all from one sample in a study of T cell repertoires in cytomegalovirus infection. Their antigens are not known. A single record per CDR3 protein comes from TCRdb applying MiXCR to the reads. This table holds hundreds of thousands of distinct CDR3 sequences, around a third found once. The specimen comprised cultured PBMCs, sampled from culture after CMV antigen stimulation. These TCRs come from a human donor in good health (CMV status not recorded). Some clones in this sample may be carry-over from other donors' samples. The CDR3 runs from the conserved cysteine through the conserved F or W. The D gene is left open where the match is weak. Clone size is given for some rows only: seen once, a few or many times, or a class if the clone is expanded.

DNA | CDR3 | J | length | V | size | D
TGTGCCAGCAGCTCCGGACTAGCGGGAGGGAGGTCCTACGAGCAGTACTTC | CASSSGLAGGRSYEQYF | TRBJ2-7 | 17 | TRBV7-2 | many | TRBD2
TGTGCCAGCAGCCAAGACAGGGGACGTTTCGGTGAGCAGTTCTTC | CASSQDRGRFGEQFF | TRBJ2-1 | 15 | TRBV7-2 | many | TRBD1
TGTGCCAGCAGTCCTGGAACAGGGGCCGGGGCTTTCTTT | CASSPGTGAGAFF | TRBJ1-1 | 13 | TRBV7-9 | . | TRBD1
TGTGCCAGCAGTGAAGGTAGTTGGGCCGAGCAGTACTTC | CASSEGSWAEQYF | TRBJ2-7 | 13 | TRBV6-1 | . | .
TGTGCCAGCAGCTTATCCCACCTGAGCTCCTACGAGCAGTACTTC | CASSLSHLSSYEQYF | TRBJ2-7 | 15 | TRBV11-2 | . | .
TGTGCCAGTATGAGCCCGGGTCTAGAAGTTGAAAAACTGTTTTTT | CASMSPGLEVEKLFF | TRBJ1-4 | 15 | TRBV19 | . | .
TGCAGTGCTAGATGGCGGAGCCAAGAGACCCAGTACTTC | CSARWRSQETQYF | TRBJ2-5 | 13 | TRBV20-1 | . | .
TGTGCCAGCAGCTTAGATACTAGCGGGGAGTATAAGCAGTACTTC | CASSLDTSGEYKQYF | TRBJ2-7 | 15 | TRBV7-2 | many | TRBD2
TGTGCCAGCAGCAAAGGGGCCGGCTATGGCTACACCTTC | CASSKGAGYGYTF | TRBJ1-2 | 13 | TRBV7-3 | once | .
TGTGCCAGCAGTGCGAGGGACGGAACCTACGAGCAGTACTTC | CASSARDGTYEQYF | TRBJ2-7 | 14 | TRBV6-6 | . | .
TGTGCCAGCAGAAGAGACAGTTGGGCCATGATCGGCTACACCTTC | CASRRDSWAMIGYTF | TRBJ1-2 | 15 | TRBV6-2/TRBV6-3 | few | .
TGTGCCAGCAGGGAGAGGGGAGACGGCTACACCTTC | CASRERGDGYTF | TRBJ1-2 | 12 | TRBV12-3/TRBV12-4 | . | .
TGCAGTGCTAGAATTAGTCGGAGCTCCTATAATTCACCCCTCCACTTT | CSARISRSSYNSPLHF | TRBJ1-6 | 16 | TRBV20-1 | . | .
TGCGCCAGCAGCCAGCCAGACAGGGCAATGAACACTGAAGCTTTCTTT | CASSQPDRAMNTEAFF | TRBJ1-1 | 16 | TRBV4-1 | few | TRBD1
TGTGCCAGCTCTCCGGGACAGTCTTCAGATACGCAGTATTTT | CASSPGQSSDTQYF | TRBJ2-3 | 14 | TRBV12-3/TRBV12-4 | once | TRBD1
TGTGCCAGCAGGTCCAAGACAGGCCAATTGCAGTATTTT | CASRSKTGQLQYF | TRBJ2-3 | 13 | TRBV11-1 | . | .
TGCGCCAGCAGAAGCGGACAGCCAAGCTCTGGAAACACCATATATTTT | CASRSGQPSSGNTIYF | TRBJ1-3 | 16 | TRBV4-1 | few | .
TGTGCCAGTATCTCCCGCAGGGGGAGTGAAAAACTGTTTTTT | CASISRRGSEKLFF | TRBJ1-4 | 14 | TRBV19 | . | TRBD1
TGTGCTAGTGGTTTAGCGGAGAGCTCCTACAATGAGCAGTTCTTC | CASGLAESSYNEQFF | TRBJ2-1 | 15 | TRBV12-5 | . | .
TGCGCCAGCAGCCCCCGCGCACCCTCGGATGAAAAACTGTTTTTT | CASSPRAPSDEKLFF | TRBJ1-4 | 15 | TRBV4-1 | . | .
TGTGCCACTTTCAGGGACACGAGCTCCTACGAGCAGTACTTC | CATFRDTSSYEQYF | TRBJ2-7 | 14 | TRBV6-2/TRBV6-3 | . | .
TGTGCCAGCAGCTCCGGGACAGGGGTTCACATTCAGTACTTC | CASSSGTGVHIQYF | TRBJ2-4 | 14 | TRBV7-9 | . | TRBD1
TGTGCCAGCAGCCTAGGGGTTAAGGAAGAGACCCAGTACTTC | CASSLGVKEETQYF | TRBJ2-5 | 14 | TRBV7-2 | many | .
TGTGCCAGCAGCTTAGTTCCCTACGAGCAGTACTTC | CASSLVPYEQYF | TRBJ2-7 | 12 | TRBV7-2 | many | .
TGCGCCAGCAGCCAAGCCCCCCAGGCTAGCAATCAGCCCCAGCATTTT | CASSQAPQASNQPQHF | TRBJ1-5 | 16 | TRBV4-1 | few | .
TGTGCCAGTAGTAATGGACAGGGGTATAGCAATCAGCCCCAGCATTTT | CASSNGQGYSNQPQHF | TRBJ1-5 | 16 | TRBV19 | . | TRBD1
TGTGCCAGCAGTCGGGGTCGGGGGGTAGGTTCACCCCTCCACTTT | CASSRGRGVGSPLHF | TRBJ1-6 | 15 | TRBV12-3/TRBV12-4 | few | .
TGCGCCAGCAGTACCGACTTGGGCACTGAAGCTTTCTTT | CASSTDLGTEAFF | TRBJ1-1 | 13 | TRBV5-1 | few | .
TGTGCCAGCAGCCACCCGGGACAAGCTAACACTGAAGCTTTCTTT | CASSHPGQANTEAFF | TRBJ1-1 | 15 | TRBV12-3/TRBV12-4 | . | .
TGCGCCAGCAGCTTGGAAGGGTATCAGTACAATGAGCAGTTCTTC | CASSLEGYQYNEQFF | TRBJ2-1 | 15 | TRBV5-1 | . | .
TGTGCCAGCAGCCCCACCGGAGGGCCCGACAGCACAGATACGCAGTATTTT | CASSPTGGPDSTDTQYF | TRBJ2-3 | 17 | TRBV7-9 | . | .
TGTGCCAGCAGTTACTCTCGGACGAGCAACACCGGGGAGCTGTTTTTT | CASSYSRTSNTGELFF | TRBJ2-2 | 16 | TRBV6-6 | few | .